This T cell receptor beta chain was recovered during a study of OX40 agonist ivuxolimab in advanced cancers. Study information: Age averaged around 58 years (range roughly 23 to 79), and about 86% were male. The study's findings and limits: There were also nonresponders showing low normalized T-cell clonal expansion.

Turning to this clone: Its specificity is unknown.

Method: immunoSEQ multiplex PCR; TCRdb's copy keeps in-frame clones and lacks some. Of tens of thousands of clones listed, around nine tenths are singletons. After removal of 3 bases from V and 3 bases from J, the junction contained 8 bases not matched to a gene. Germline CDR1 and CDR2: MNHEY and SMNVEV (reference sequence). CDR3 size: 17 residues. This sequence joins TRBV27 and TRBJ2-2, with 9 nucleotides matching TRBD2. The source is an adult with an advanced solid tumor such as melanoma, head and neck, liver or kidney cancer. Sequencing was performed on CD4+ or CD8+ T cells sorted from blood, taken in a trial of the OX40 agonist ivuxolimab. The CDR3 is CASSFIGGGADTGELFF. The CDR3 bases are TGTGCCAGCAGTTTTATCGGCGGGGGGGCGGACACCGGGGAGCTGTTTTTT.